This is a list of T cell receptor beta chains from one sample in a study of blood T cell repertoires in COVID-19. Here immunoSEQ multiplex PCR was the method, and the copy in TCRdb shows in-frame clones only, minus some. The data contain around 200,000 clones, roughly nine tenths of them singletons. Material for sequencing was PBMCs or T cells enriched from blood (not recorded which). The source of these receptors is a woman aged 25-40 years who had recovered from COVID-19. CDR3s include the opening cysteine and the closing phenylalanine or tryptophan. The order of the fields is J gene, D gene, V gene, clone size, CDR3 protein, CDR3 DNA. A D gene is named only where the DNA matches it firmly. Clone size appears in some rows only: once, few, many, or a class for an expanded clone.

TRBJ2-2	NA	TRBV11-3	NA	CASSSQGNTGELFF	TGTGCCAGCAGCTCACAGGGGAACACCGGGGAGCTGTTTTTT
TRBJ2-3	TRBD2	TRBV7-2	NA	CASSFVGSGGTDTQYF	TGTGCCAGCAGCTTTGTCGGTAGCGGGGGAACAGATACGCAGTATTTT
TRBJ2-5	NA	TRBV6-1	NA	CASSDPNHLETQYF	TGTGCCAGCAGTGACCCGAATCACTTGGAGACCCAGTACTTC
TRBJ2-3	NA	TRBV23-1	NA	CASSQTGQHPTDTQYF	TGCGCCAGCAGTCAAACAGGTCAACACCCCACAGATACGCAGTATTTT
TRBJ2-2	TRBD1	TRBV7-3	few	CASSATGQMNTGELFF	TGTGCCAGCAGCGCGACGGGACAGATGAACACCGGGGAGCTGTTTTTT
TRBJ2-3	TRBD2	TRBV7-9	NA	CASSFLSGGQVDTQYF	TGTGCCAGCAGCTTCCTCTCGGGGGGGCAGGTAGATACGCAGTATTTT
TRBJ2-6	NA	TRBV9	NA	CASSVVGRAGANVLTF	TGTGCCAGCAGCGTAGTTGGCAGGGCTGGGGCCAACGTCCTGACTTTC
TRBJ1-5	TRBD1	TRBV10-3	few	CAISESMGRGNQPQHF	TGTGCCATCAGTGAGTCAATGGGCAGGGGGAATCAGCCCCAGCATTTT
TRBJ1-2	TRBD1	TRBV11-2	NA	CASSSYRGGYGYTF	TGTGCCAGCAGCTCATACAGGGGGGGTTATGGCTACACCTTC
TRBJ1-1	TRBD1	TRBV19	NA	CASSITGVTEAFF	TGTGCCAGTAGTATTACAGGGGTCACTGAAGCTTTCTTT
TRBJ1-1	TRBD1	TRBV25-1	NA	CASSSGGLAEAFF	TGTGCCAGCAGCTCAGGGGGCCTAGCTGAAGCTTTCTTT
TRBJ1-3	TRBD1	TRBV7-9	NA	CASSLPGQGNTIYF	TGTGCCAGCAGCCTGCCGGGACAGGGGAACACCATATATTTT
TRBJ1-2	NA	TRBV5-1	NA	CASSFSPRGGYTF	TGCGCCAGCAGCTTTTCCCCGAGAGGGGGCTACACCTTC
TRBJ2-7	NA	TRBV5-1	NA	CASSLDTYEQYF	TGCGCCAGCAGCTTGGACACCTACGAGCAGTACTTC
TRBJ1-6	NA	TRBV5-5	NA	CASSLDPGGSSPLHF	TGTGCCAGCAGCTTGGATCCCGGGGGGAGTTCACCCCTCCACTTT
TRBJ1-2	NA	TRBV10-3	NA	CAISEGGGYTF	TGTGCCATCAGTGAGGGAGGCGGCTACACCTTC
TRBJ2-7	NA	TRBV19	NA	CASSVSGNNEQYF	TGTGCCAGTAGTGTCTCAGGGAATAACGAGCAGTACTTC
TRBJ2-7	NA	TRBV6-1	NA	CASSERGAVQYF	TGTGCCAGCAGTGAACGCGGCGCGGTGCAGTACTTC
TRBJ2-7	TRBD1	TRBV29-1	NA	CSVGQGGYEQYF	TGCAGCGTTGGACAGGGGGGATACGAGCAGTACTTC
TRBJ1-3	NA	TRBV6-2/TRBV6-3	NA	CASSNPGVSGNTIYF	TGTGCCAGCAGCAACCCAGGGGTCTCTGGAAACACCATATATTTT
TRBJ1-4	NA	TRBV19	NA	CASSMGGATNEKLFF	TGTGCCAGTAGTATGGGAGGTGCAACTAATGAAAAACTGTTTTTT
TRBJ2-1	NA	TRBV3-1/TRBV3-2	NA	CASSQDSTGEQVNEQFF	TGTGCCAGCAGCCAAGACTCGACGGGGGAACAAGTCAATGAGCAGTTCTTC
TRBJ1-2	TRBD1	TRBV5-1	NA	CASARRQGEDSYTF	TGCGCCAGCGCCCGACGTCAGGGGGAAGATAGCTACACCTTC
TRBJ1-5	NA	TRBV5-1	NA	CASSTTGLGNQPQHF	TGCGCCAGCAGCACTACAGGGTTGGGCAATCAGCCCCAGCATTTT
TRBJ1-2	NA	TRBV12-3/TRBV12-4	NA	CASNTEQGYGYTF	TGTGCCAGCAACACGGAACAGGGATATGGCTACACCTTC
TRBJ2-1	TRBD2	TRBV27	NA	CASSFGGGDNEQFF	TGTGCCAGCAGTTTCGGCGGGGGGGACAATGAGCAGTTCTTC
TRBJ1-5	NA	TRBV4-3	NA	CASSQERSNQPQHF	TGCGCCAGCAGCCAGGAGCGGAGCAATCAGCCCCAGCATTTT
TRBJ1-5	NA	TRBV5-5	many	CASSPGMGGQPQHF	TGTGCCAGCAGCCCCGGTATGGGGGGGCAGCCCCAGCATTTT
TRBJ2-1	TRBD2	TRBV9	NA	CASSVGRGGYNEQFF	TGTGCCAGCAGCGTAGGGCGGGGGGGTTACAATGAGCAGTTCTTC
TRBJ2-6	NA	TRBV18	NA	CASSPVYRVSPGANVLTF	TGTGCCAGCTCACCGGTGTACAGGGTAAGTCCTGGGGCCAACGTCCTGACTTTC